This T cell receptor (beta chain) was observed in a study of T cells in Graves' hyperthyroidism and ophthalmopathy. In this sample, this clonotype turned up a few times. The antigen remains undetermined. General study findings and limits: Ophthalmopathy was predicted by the model a median of roughly 6 months ahead of onset. Separation of ophthalmopathy from stable hyperthyroidism was achieved by a 13 V-J model.

Amplified TCR beta CDR3 regions came from RNA transcripts. Initially, a first-round RT-PCR of the TCR CDR3 employed the HTBI primer set. TCRdb recomputed calls from the multiplex PCR reads with MiXCR, one row per CDR3 protein. The profile shows roughly 380,000 distinct CDR3 sequences, around 13% of them singletons. The germline CDR1 and CDR2 sequences are DFQATT and SNEGSKA (reference sequence). The trim removed 3 bases at V and 2 bases at J, leaving 9 bases unmatched. The CDR3 extends over 15 amino acids. Graves' hyperthyroidism was deemed stable given no ophthalmopathy progression within 18 months. Each patient was aged 18 to 65 and had newly diagnosed hyperthyroidism of under 2 months' duration.

V and J are TRBV20-1 and TRBJ2-7; 8 positions match TRBD2. Material for sequencing was blood. The TCR sequence derives from a woman aged 55-69 years with Graves' hyperthyroidism. This CDR3 reads CSARGAGGGAYEQYF. In DNA, the CDR3 is TGCAGTGCTAGGGGGGCGGGAGGAGGGGCCTACGAGCAGTACTTC.